This is a list of T cell receptor beta chains from one sample in a study of beta chain features in type 1 diabetes. Sequencing used immunoSEQ multiplex PCR; TCRdb keeps in-frame clones, though not all of them. The sample has 450,000 or so clones, 10% to 12% seen once; the top ten hold 0.046%. The sample taken for sequencing was naive CD4+ T cells from blood. These TCRs come from a woman aged 18 to 35 in good health. The CDR3 runs from the conserved cysteine through the conserved F or W. A D gene is named only where the DNA matches it firmly. Size tells how often a clone was seen (once, few, many) or the class of an expanded clone, and some rows leave it out.

D gene	clone size	V gene	J gene	CDR3 DNA	CDR3 protein
-	few	TRBV29-1	TRBJ1-5	TGCAGCGTTGGTGGCGGACCAAATCAGCCCCAGCATTTT	CSVGGGPNQPQHF
-	-	TRBV7-9	TRBJ2-7	TGTGCCAGCAGCCGAGAACAACCCGAGCAGTACTTC	CASSREQPEQYF
-	-	TRBV29-1	TRBJ1-1	TGCAGCGTCCAAAGTTACCACAGTTATCTCTACACTGAAGCTTTCTTT	CSVQSYHSYLYTEAFF
TRBD1	few	TRBV16	TRBJ1-1	TGTGCCAGCAGCCAATGGGACAGGCCCACTGAAGCTTTCTTT	CASSQWDRPTEAFF
-	-	TRBV7-2	TRBJ2-7	TGTGCCAGCGGTCAGGGTGTCCGGTACGAGCAGTACTTC	CASGQGVRYEQYF
-	-	TRBV23-1	TRBJ2-1	TGCGCCAGCAGTCAATCTTTGCAGGGCACTGAGCAGTTCTTC	CASSQSLQGTEQFF
-	-	TRBV7-2	TRBJ2-1	TGTGCCAGCAGCTTCACCCTACGGGAGCAGTTCTTC	CASSFTLREQFF
-	-	TRBV25-1	TRBJ2-1	TGTGCCAGCAGTGATGACGGGAACTTCTACAATGAGCAGTTCTTC	CASSDDGNFYNEQFF
TRBD2	few	TRBV9	TRBJ2-5	TGTGCCAGCAGCGCTAGGCCTAGCGGGGGGCTGGAGACCCAGTACTTC	CASSARPSGGLETQYF
-	-	TRBV5-1	TRBJ2-3	TGCGCCAGCAGCTTGCGCGGGGGCGGTGAAGATACGCAGTATTTT	CASSLRGGGEDTQYF
-	-	TRBV18	TRBJ2-7	TGTGCCAGCTCACAATATGCGGGACAAACCTACGAGCAGTACTTC	CASSQYAGQTYEQYF